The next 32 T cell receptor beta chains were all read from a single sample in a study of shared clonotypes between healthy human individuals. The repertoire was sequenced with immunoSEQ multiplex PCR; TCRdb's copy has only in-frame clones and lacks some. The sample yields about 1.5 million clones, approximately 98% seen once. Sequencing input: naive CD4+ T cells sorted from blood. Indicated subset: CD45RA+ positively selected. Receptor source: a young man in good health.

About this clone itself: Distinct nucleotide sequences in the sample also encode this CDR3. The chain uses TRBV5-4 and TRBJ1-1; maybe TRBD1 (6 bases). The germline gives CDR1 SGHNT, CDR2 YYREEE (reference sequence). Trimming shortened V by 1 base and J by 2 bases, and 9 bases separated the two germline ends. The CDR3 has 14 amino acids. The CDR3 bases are TGTGCCAGCAGCTTGTTTGGGGGCAACACTGAAGCTTTCTTT. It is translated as CASSLFGGNTEAFF. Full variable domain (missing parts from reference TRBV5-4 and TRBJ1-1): ETGVTQSPTHLIKTRGQQVTLRCSSQSGHNTVSWYQQALGQGPQFIFQYYREEENGRGNFPPRFSGLQFPNYSSELNVNALELDDSALYLCASSLFGGNTEAFFGQGTRLTVV.

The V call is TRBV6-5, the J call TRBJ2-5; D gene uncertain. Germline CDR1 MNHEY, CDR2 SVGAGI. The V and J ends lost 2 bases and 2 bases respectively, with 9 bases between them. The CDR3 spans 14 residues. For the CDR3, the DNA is TGTGCCAGCAGTTACCGGAGCAGACAAGAGACCCAGTACTTC. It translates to CASSYRSRQETQYF.

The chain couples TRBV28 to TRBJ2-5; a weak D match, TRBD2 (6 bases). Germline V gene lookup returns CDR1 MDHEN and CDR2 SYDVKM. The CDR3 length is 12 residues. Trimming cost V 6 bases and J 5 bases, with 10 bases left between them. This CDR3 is CASRSEGETQYF. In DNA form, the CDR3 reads TGTGCCAGCAGGTCGGAGGGGGAGACCCAGTACTTC.

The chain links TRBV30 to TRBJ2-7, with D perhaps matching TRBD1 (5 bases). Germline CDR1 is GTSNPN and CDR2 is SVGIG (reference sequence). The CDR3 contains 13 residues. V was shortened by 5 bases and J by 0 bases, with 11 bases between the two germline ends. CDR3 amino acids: CAWSSDSSYEQYF. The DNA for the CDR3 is TGTGCCTGGTCGAGCGACAGCTCCTACGAGCAGTACTTC.

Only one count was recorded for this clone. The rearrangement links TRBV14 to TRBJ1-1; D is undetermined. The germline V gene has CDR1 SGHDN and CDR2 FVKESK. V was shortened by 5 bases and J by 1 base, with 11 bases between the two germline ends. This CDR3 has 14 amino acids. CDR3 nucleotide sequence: TGTGCCAGCAGCGGTAGCCTCTGGAACACTGAAGCTTTCTTT. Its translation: CASSGSLWNTEAFF.

The CDR3 spells CASSEQGIGSYEQYF. DNA for the CDR3: TGTGCCAGCAGCGAACAGGGGATTGGGTCTTACGAGCAGTACTTC. The V and J genes are TRBV2 and TRBJ2-7; the match to TRBD1 covers 7 bases. There are 15 residues in the CDR3. Trimming cost V 6 bases and J 4 bases; bases outside gene matches: 12. In germline, CDR1 is SNHLY, CDR2 FYNNEI.

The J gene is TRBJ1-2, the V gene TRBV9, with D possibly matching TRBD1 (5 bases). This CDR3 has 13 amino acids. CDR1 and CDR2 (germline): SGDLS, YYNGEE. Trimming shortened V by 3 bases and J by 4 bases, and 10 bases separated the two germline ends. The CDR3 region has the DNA TGTGCCAGCAGCGATAGGGGTTCCTATGGCTACACCTTC. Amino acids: CASSDRGSYGYTF.

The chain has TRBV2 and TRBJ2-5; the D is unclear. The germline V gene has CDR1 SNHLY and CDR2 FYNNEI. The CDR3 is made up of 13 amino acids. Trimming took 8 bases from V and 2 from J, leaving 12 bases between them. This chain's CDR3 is CASEKNVQETQYF. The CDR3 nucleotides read TGTGCCAGCGAGAAAAACGTACAAGAGACCCAGTACTTC.

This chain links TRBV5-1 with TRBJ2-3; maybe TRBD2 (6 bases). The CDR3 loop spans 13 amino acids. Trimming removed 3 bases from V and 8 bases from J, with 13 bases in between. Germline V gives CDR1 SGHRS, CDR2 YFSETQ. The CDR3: CASSYPGDGTQYF. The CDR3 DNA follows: TGCGCCAGCAGCTATCCGGGGGATGGTACGCAGTATTTT.

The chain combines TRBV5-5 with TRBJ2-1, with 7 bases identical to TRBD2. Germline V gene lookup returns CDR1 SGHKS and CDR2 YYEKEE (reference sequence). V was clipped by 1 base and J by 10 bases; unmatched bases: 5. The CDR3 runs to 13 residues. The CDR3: CASSLTALAEQFF. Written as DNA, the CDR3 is TGTGCCAGCAGCTTGACTGCACTAGCGGAGCAGTTCTTC.

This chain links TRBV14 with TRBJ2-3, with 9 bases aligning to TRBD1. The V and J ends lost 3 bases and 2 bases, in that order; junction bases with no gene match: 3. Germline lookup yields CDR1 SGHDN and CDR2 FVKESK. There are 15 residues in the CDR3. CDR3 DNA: TGTGCCAGCAGCCAGGACAGGGGTGCCACAGATACGCAGTATTTT. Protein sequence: CASSQDRGATDTQYF.

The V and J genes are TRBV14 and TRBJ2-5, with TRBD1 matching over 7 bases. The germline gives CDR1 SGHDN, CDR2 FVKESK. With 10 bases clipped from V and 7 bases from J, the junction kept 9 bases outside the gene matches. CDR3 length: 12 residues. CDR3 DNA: TGTGCCACCCTGGACAGGAACGGGACCCAGTACTTC. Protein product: CATLDRNGTQYF.

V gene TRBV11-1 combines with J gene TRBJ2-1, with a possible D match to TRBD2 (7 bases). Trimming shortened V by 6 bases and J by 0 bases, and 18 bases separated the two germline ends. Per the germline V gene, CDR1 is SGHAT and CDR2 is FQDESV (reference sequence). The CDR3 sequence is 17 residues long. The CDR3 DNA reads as TGTGCCAGCAGAAAAAGGGGGGGGCTTAGCTCCTACAATGAGCAGTTCTTC. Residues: CASRKRGGLSSYNEQFF.

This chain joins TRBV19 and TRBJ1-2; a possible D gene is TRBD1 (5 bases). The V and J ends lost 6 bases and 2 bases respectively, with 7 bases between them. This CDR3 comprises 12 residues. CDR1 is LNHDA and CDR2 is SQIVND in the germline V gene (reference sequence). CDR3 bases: TGTGCCAGTAGGACAGACAACTATGGCTACACCTTC. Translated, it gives CASRTDNYGYTF.

CDR3 in DNA: TGTGCCACCACGGGAGTCGCGATAGGGATTTCCTACAATGAGCAGTTCTTC. This sequence encodes CATTGVAIGISYNEQFF. The V call is TRBV28, the J call TRBJ2-1; possible D gene TRBD2, 6 bases. V dropped 10 bases and J dropped 1 base, with 23 bases sitting between them. This CDR3 contains 17 residues. From germline, CDR1 is MDHEN and CDR2 SYDVKM.

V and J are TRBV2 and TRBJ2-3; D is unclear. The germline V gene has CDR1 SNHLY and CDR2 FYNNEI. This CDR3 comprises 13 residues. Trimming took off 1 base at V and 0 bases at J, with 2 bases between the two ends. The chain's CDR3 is CASSEGSTDTQYF. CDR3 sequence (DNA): TGTGCCAGCAGTGAAGGGAGCACAGATACGCAGTATTTT.

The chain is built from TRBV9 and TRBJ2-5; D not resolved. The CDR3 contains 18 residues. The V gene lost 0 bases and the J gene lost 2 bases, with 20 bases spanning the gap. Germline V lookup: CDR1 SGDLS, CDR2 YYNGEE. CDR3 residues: CASSVGDLEVTLQETQYF. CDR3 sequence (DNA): TGTGCCAGCAGCGTAGGGGATCTCGAAGTTACATTACAAGAGACCCAGTACTTC. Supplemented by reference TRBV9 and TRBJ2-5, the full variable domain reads DSGVTQTPKHLITATGQRVTLRCSPRSGDLSVYWYQQSLDQGLQFLIQYYNGEERAKGNILERFSAQQFPDLHSELNLSSLELGDSALYFCASSVGDLEVTLQETQYFGPGTRLLVL.

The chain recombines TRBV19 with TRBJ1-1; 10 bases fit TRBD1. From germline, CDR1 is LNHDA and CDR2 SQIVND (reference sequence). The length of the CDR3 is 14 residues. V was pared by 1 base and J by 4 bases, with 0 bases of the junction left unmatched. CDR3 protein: CASSIGTGGTEAFF. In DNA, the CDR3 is TGTGCCAGTAGTATAGGGACAGGGGGCACTGAAGCTTTCTTT.

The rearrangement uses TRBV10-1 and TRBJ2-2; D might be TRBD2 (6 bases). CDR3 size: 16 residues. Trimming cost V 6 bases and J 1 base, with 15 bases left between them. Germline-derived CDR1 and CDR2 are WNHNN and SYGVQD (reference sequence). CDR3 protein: CASSAASVLNTGELFF. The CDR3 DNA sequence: TGCGCCAGCAGCGCCGCTAGCGTGCTGAACACCGGGGAGCTGTTTTTT.

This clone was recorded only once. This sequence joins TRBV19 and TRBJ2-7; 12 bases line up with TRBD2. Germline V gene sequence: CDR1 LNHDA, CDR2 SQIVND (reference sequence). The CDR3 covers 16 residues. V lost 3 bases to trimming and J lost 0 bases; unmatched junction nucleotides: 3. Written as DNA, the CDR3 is TGTGCCAGTAGTATCCGGACTAGCGGGGCCTCCTACGAGCAGTACTTC. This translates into CASSIRTSGASYEQYF.

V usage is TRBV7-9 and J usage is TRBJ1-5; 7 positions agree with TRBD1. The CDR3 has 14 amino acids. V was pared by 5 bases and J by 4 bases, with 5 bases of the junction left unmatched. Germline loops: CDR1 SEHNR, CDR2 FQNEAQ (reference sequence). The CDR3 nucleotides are TGTGCCAGCAGCGTAGGGACAGCGAATCAGCCCCAGCATTTT. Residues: CASSVGTANQPQHF.

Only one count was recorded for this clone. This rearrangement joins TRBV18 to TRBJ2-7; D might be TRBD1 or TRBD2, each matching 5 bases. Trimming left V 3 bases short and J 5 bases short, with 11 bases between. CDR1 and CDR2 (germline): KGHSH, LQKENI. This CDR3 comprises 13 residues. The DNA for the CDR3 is TGTGCCAGCTCACCTTTGGGGGTCCACGAGCAGTACTTC. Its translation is CASSPLGVHEQYF.

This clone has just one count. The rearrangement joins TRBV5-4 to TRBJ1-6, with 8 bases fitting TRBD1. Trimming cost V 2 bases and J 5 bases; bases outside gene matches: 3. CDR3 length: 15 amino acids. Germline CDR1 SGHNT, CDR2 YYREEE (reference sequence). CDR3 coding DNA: TGTGCCAGCAGCTTAGGACAGGGAGATAATTCACCCCTCCACTTT. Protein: CASSLGQGDNSPLHF. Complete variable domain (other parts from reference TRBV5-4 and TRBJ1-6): ETGVTQSPTHLIKTRGQQVTLRCSSQSGHNTVSWYQQALGQGPQFIFQYYREEENGRGNFPPRFSGLQFPNYSSELNVNALELDDSALYLCASSLGQGDNSPLHFGNGTRLTVT.

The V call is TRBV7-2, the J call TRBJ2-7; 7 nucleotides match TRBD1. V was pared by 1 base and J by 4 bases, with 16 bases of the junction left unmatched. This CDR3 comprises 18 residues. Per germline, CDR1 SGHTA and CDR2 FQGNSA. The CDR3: CASSLVARTGTAWYEQYF. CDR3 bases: TGTGCCAGCAGCTTAGTTGCCAGAACCGGGACAGCGTGGTACGAGCAGTACTTC.

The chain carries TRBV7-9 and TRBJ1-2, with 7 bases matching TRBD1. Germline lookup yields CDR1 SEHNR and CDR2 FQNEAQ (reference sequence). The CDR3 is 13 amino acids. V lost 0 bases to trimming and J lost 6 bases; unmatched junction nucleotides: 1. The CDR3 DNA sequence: TGTGCCAGCAGCTTAGCCACAGGGGATGGCTACACCTTC. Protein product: CASSLATGDGYTF.

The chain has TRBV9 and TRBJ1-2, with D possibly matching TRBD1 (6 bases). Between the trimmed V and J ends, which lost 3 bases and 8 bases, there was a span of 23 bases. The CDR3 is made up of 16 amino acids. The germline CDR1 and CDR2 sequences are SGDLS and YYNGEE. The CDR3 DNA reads TGTGCCAGCAGCGGGGGCTGGAGGACAGACCCGGGCGGCTACACCTTC. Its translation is CASSGGWRTDPGGYTF.

CDR3 loop: CASSRGQGRYEQFF. CDR3 in DNA: TGTGCCAGCAGCCGCGGACAGGGGAGGTATGAGCAGTTCTTC. The J gene is TRBJ2-1, the V gene TRBV9, with TRBD1 identical over 9 bases. Germline assignment: CDR1 SGDLS and CDR2 YYNGEE. Losses at the gene ends were 4 bases for V and 8 bases for J; bases not matched to a gene: 7. This CDR3 has 14 amino acids.

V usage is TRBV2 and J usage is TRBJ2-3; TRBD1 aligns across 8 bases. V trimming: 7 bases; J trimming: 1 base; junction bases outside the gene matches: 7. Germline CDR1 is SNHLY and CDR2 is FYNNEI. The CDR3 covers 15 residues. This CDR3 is CASTTRGRGTDTQYF. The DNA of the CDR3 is TGTGCCAGCACCACCAGGGGGCGCGGCACAGATACGCAGTATTTT.

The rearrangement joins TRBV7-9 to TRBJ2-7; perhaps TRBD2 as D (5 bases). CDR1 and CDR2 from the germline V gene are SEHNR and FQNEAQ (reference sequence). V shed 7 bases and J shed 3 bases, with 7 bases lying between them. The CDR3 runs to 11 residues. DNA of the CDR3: TGTGCCAGCACGGGGTTCTACGAGCAGTACTTC. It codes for CASTGFYEQYF.

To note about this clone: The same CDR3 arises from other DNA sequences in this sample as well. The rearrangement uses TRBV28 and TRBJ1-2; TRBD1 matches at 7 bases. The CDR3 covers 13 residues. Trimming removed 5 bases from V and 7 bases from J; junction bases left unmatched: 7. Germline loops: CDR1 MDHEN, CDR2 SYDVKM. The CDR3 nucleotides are TGTGCCAGCAGTCAGACAGGGTTGGGTGGCTACACCTTC. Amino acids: CASSQTGLGGYTF.

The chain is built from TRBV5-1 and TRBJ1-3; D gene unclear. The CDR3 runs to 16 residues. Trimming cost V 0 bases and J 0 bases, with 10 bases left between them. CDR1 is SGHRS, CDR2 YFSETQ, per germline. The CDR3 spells CASSLVVGYSGNTIYF. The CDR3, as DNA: TGCGCCAGCAGCTTGGTTGTCGGCTACTCTGGAAACACCATATATTTT.

CDR3 protein: CASSIELRTEAFF. The CDR3 region has the DNA TGTGCCAGTAGTATAGAATTGAGGACTGAAGCTTTCTTT. J is TRBJ1-1 and V is TRBV19; the D is unclear. Trimming took 0 bases from V and 5 from J, leaving 7 bases between them. The CDR3 covers 13 residues. Germline V lookup: CDR1 LNHDA, CDR2 SQIVND (reference sequence).